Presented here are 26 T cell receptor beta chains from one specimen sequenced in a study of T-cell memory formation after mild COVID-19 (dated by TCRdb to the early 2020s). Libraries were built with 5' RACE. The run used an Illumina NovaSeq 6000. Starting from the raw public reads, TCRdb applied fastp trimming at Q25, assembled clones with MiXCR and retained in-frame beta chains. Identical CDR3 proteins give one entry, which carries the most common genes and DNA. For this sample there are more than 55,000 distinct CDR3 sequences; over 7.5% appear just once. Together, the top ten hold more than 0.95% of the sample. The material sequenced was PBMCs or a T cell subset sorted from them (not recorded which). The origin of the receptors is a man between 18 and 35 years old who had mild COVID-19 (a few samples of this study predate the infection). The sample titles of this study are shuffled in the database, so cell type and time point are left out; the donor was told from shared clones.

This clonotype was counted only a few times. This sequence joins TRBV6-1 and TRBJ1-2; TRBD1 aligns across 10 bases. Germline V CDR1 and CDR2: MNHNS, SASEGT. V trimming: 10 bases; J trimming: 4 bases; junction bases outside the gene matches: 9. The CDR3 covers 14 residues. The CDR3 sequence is CATTRRDRGYGYTF. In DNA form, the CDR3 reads TGTGCCACCACACGCCGGGACAGGGGCTATGGCTACACCTTC.

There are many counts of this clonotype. Here the CDR3 reads CASSQDPRPGAGNIQYF. In DNA, the CDR3 is TGTGCCAGCAGCCAAGATCCCAGGCCGGGGGCGGGAAACATTCAGTACTTC. The V and J genes are TRBV4-2 and TRBJ2-4; tentatively, D is TRBD1 or TRBD2 (6 bases each). Germline V gene sequence: CDR1 LGHNA, CDR2 YNFKEQ. The CDR3 is 17 amino acids. The V end was cut by 0 bases, the J end by 6 bases, with 18 bases between.

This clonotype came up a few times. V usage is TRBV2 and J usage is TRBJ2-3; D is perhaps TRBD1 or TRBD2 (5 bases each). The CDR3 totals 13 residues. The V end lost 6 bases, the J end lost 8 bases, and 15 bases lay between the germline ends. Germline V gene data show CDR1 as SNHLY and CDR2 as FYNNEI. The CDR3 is CASRGESRSTQYF. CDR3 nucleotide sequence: TGTGCCAGCAGGGGGGAAAGCAGGAGTACGCAGTATTTT.

The CDR3 spells CASSLTDLPNYGYTF. CDR3 DNA sequence: TGTGCCAGCAGCTTAACAGACTTACCTAACTATGGCTACACCTTC. The gene calls are TRBV5-6 and TRBJ1-2; D remains unclear. Trimming removed 2 bases at V and 0 bases at J, with 11 bases between. Germline V gives CDR1 SGHDT, CDR2 YYEEEE. The CDR3 is made up of 15 amino acids.

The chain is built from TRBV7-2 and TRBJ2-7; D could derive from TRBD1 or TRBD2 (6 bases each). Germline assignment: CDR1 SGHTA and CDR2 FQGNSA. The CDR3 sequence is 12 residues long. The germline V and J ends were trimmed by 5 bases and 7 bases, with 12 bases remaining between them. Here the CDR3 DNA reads TGTGCCAGCAGCCAAGGGGGGACAGAGCAGTACTTC. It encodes CASSQGGTEQYF. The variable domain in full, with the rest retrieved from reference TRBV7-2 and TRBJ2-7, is GAGVSQSPSNKVTEKGKDVELRCDPISGHTALYWYRQSLGQGLEFLIYFQGNSAPDKSGLPSDRFSAERTGGSVSTLTIQRTQQEDSAVYLCASSQGGTEQYFGPGTRLTVT.

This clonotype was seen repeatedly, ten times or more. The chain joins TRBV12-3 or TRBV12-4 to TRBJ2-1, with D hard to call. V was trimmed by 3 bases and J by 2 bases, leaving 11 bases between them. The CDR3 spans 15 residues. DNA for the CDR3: TGTGCCAGCAGTTTTAAAGGGCTAACCTACAATGAGCAGTTCTTC. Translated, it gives CASSFKGLTYNEQFF.

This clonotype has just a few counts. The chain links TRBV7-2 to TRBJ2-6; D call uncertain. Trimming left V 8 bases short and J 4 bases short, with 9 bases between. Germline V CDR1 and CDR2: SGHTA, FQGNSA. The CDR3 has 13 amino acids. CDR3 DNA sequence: TGTGCCAGCGGCGTTTCCGGGGCCAACGTCCTGACTTTC. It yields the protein CASGVSGANVLTF.

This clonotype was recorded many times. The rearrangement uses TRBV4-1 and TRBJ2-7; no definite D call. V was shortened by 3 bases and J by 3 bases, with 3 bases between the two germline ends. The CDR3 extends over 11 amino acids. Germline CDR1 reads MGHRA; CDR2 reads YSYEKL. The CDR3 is CASSQNYEQYF. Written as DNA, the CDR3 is TGCGCCAGCAGCCAGAACTACGAGCAGTACTTC.

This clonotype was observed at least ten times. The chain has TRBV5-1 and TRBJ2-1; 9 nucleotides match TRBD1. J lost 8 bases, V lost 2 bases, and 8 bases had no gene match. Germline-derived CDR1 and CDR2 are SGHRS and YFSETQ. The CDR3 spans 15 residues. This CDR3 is CASSFGTGFMYEQFF. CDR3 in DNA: TGCGCCAGCAGCTTCGGGACAGGGTTTATGTATGAGCAGTTCTTC.

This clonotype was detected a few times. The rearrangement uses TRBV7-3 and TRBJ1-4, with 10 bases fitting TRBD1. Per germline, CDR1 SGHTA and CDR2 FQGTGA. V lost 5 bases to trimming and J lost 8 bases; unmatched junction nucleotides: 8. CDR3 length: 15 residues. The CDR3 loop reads CASSPRDRGREKLFF. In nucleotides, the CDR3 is TGTGCCAGCAGCCCTAGGGACAGGGGTCGAGAAAAACTGTTTTTT.

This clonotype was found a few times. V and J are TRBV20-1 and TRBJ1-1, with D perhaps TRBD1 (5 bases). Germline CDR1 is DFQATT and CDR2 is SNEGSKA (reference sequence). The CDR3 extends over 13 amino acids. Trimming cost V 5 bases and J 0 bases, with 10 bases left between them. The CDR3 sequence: CSADRQMNTEAFF. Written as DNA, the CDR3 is TGCAGTGCTGATCGACAGATGAACACTGAAGCTTTCTTT.

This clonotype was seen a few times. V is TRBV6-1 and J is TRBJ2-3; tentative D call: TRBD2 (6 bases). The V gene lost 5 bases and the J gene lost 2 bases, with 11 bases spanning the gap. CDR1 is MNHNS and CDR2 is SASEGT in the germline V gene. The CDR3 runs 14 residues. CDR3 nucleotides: TGTGCCAGCAGTTTAGGGACTTACACAGATACGCAGTATTTT. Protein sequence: CASSLGTYTDTQYF.

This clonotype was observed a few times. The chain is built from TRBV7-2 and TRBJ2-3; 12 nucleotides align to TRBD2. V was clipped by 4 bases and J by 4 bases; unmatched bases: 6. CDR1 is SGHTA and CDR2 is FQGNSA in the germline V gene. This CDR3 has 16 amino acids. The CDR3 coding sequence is TGTGCCAGCAGCTCCCGACTAGCGGGGGCCGCAGATACGCAGTATTTT. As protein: CASSSRLAGAADTQYF.

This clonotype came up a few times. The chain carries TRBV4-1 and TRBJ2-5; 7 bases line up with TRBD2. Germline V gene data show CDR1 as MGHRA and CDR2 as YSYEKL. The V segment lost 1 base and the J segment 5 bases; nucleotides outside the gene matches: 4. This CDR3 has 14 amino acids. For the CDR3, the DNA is TGCGCCAGCAGCCAAGGGACTAGTGGGGAGACCCAGTACTTC. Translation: CASSQGTSGETQYF.

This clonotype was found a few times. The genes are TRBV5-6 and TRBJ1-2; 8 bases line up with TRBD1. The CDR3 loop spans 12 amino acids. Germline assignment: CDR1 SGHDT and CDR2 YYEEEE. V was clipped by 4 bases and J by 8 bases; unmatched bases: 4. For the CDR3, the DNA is TGTGCCAGCAGCCCAGGGGGCTGGGGCTACACCTTC. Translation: CASSPGGWGYTF.

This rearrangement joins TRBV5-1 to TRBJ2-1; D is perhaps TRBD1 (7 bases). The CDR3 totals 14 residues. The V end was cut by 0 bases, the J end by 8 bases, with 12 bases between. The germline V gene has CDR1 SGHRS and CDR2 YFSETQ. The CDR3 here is CASSLGLRGDEQFF. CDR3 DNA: TGCGCCAGCAGCTTGGGTCTCAGGGGGGATGAGCAGTTCTTC.

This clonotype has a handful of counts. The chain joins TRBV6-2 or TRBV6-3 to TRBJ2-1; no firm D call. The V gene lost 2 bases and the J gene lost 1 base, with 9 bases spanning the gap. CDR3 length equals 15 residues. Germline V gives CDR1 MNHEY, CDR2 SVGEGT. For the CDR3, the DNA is TGTGCCAGCAGTTACGCAGTGCAGTCCTACAATGAGCAGTTCTTC. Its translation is CASSYAVQSYNEQFF.

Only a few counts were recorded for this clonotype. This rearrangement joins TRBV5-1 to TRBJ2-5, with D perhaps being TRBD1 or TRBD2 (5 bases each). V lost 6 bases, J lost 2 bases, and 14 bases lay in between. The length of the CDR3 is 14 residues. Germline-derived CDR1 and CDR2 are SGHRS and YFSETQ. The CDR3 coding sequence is TGCGCCAGCAACCGGGGACCCACTCAAGAGACCCAGTACTTC. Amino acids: CASNRGPTQETQYF.

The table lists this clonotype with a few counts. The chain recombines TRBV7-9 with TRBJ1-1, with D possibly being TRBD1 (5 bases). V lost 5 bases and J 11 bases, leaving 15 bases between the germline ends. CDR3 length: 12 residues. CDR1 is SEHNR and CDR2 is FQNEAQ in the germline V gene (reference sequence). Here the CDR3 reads CASSTQQAGAFF. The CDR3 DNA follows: TGTGCCAGCAGCACCCAACAGGCTGGGGCTTTCTTT.

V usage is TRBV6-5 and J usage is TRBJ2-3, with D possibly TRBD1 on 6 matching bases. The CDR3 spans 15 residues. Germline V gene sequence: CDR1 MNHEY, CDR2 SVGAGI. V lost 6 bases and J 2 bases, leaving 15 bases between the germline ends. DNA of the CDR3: TGTGCCAGCAGCCCCAGGGGAAAGGACACAGATACGCAGTATTTT. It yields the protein CASSPRGKDTDTQYF.

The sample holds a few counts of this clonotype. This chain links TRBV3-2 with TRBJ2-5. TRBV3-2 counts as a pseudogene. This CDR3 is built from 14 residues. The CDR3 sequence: CASSRQCTKKTQYF. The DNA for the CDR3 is TGTGCCAGCAGCCGGCAATGCACCAAGAAGACCCAGTACTTC.

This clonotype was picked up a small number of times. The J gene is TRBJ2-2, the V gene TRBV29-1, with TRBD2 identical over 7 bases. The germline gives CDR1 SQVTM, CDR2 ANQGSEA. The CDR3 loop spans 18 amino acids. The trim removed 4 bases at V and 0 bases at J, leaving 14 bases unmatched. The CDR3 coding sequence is TGCAGCGTTGCCCCCACCCGGTTGAGCGGGGCGAACACCGGGGAGCTGTTTTTT. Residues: CSVAPTRLSGANTGELFF.

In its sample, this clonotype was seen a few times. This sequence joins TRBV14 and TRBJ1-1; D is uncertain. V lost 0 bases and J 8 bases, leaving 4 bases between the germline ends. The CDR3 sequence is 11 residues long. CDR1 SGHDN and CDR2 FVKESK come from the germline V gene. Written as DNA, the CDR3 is TGTGCCAGCAGCCAAGAGCAGGAAGCTTTCTTT. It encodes CASSQEQEAFF.

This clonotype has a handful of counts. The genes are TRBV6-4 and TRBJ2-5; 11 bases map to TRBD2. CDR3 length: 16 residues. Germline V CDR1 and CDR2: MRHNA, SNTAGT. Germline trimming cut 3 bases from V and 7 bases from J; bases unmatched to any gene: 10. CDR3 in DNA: TGTGCCAGCAGTGAGCTAGCGGGGGGCCGAGAAGGGACCCAGTACTTC. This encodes CASSELAGGREGTQYF.

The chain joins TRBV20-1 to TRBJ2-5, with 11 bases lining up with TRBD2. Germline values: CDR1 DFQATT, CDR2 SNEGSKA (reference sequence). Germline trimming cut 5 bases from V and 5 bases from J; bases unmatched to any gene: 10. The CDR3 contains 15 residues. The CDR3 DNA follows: TGCAGTGCTGAACTAGCGGGGGCACCTTGGGAGACCCAGTACTTC. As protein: CSAELAGAPWETQYF.

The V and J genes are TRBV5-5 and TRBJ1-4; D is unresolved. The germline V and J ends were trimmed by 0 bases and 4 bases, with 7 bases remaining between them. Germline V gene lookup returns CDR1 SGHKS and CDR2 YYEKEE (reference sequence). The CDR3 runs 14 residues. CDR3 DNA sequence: TGTGCCAGCAGCTTGGAGGCTGTTAATGAAAAACTGTTTTTT. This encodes CASSLEAVNEKLFF. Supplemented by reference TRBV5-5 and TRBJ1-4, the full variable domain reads DAGVTQSPTHLIKTRGQQVTLRCSPISGHKSVSWYQQVLGQGPQFIFQYYEKEERGRGNFPDRFSARQFPNYSSELNVNALLLGDSALYLCASSLEAVNEKLFFGSGTQLSVL.